Here is one TCR beta chain with its context. Then a second PCR, running roughly 7 to 11 cycles, was carried out with a sample-barcoded 5' primer and a J-beta primer mix. Every cDNA molecule carried a tag from a template-switch adaptor bearing 12 random nucleotides. TCRdb reprocessed the 5' RACE reads via MiXCR and lists one record per CDR3 protein. Found here are some 1.6 million distinct CDR3 sequences, 30% to 40% of them singletons; the top ten hold about 11%. The data stem from a study of blood T cells in healthy people across ages. Every sample yielded at least 7 million isolated PBMCs. Per sample, extraction of total RNA gave at least 6 micrograms in every case. V lost 4 bases to trimming and J lost 8 bases, with 16 bases between them. CDR1 is SGHDT, CDR2 YYEEEE, per germline. The CDR3 totals 14 residues.

The chain couples TRBV5-6 to TRBJ2-1; D is possibly TRBD1 (6 bases). Material for sequencing was blood. The sequence derives from a woman in her twenties or thirties in good health. The CDR3, as DNA: TGTGCCAGCAGCCGCCACAGGGATGAGGATGAGCAGTTCTTC. Protein product: CASSRHRDEDEQFF.